These T cell receptor beta chains were read from a single sample in a study of blood T cells in healthy people across ages. TCRdb reprocessed the 5' RACE reads via MiXCR and lists one record per CDR3 protein. Here the sample spans roughly 700,000 distinct CDR3 sequences, 49% being singletons. The sample comprised blood. Receptors originate from a woman aged 55 to 70 in good health. The CDR3 runs from the conserved cysteine through the conserved F or W. D genes are given only for firm matches. Clone size appears in some rows only: once, few, many, or a class for an expanded clone.

clone_size d_call j_call v_call cdr3_nt cdr3_aa
few - TRBJ2-7 TRBV29-1 TGCAGCGTTGAGGCCCACGGGAAGGGGAGCTACGAGCAGTACTTC CSVEAHGKGSYEQYF
few - TRBJ2-7 TRBV4-2 TGTGCCAGCAGCCAAGGCCTGACTAGTGACTTCTCCGAGCAGTACTTC CASSQGLTSDFSEQYF
- - TRBJ1-3 TRBV10-3 TGTGCCATCAGTGACTTTTCTGGAAACACCATATATTTT CAISDFSGNTIYF
- - TRBJ2-5 TRBV6-2/TRBV6-3 TGTGCCAGCAATGACGGGCTGGGAGAGCAGTACTTC CASNDGLGEQYF
- - TRBJ2-1 TRBV6-2/TRBV6-3 TGTGCCAGCAGTTACTCGAACAGGGAGCCCTACAATGAGCAGTTCTTC CASSYSNREPYNEQFF
- - TRBJ2-6 TRBV28 TGTGCCAGCTCCGGGACGGGTCGTTCTGGGGCCAACGTCCTGACTTTC CASSGTGRSGANVLTF
- - TRBJ2-7 TRBV28 TGTGCCAGCAGTACAGCGTCCTACGAGCAGTACTTC CASSTASYEQYF
- - TRBJ1-5 TRBV15 TGTGCCACCACCAAGGACGTAGGCAATCAGCCCCAGCATTTT CATTKDVGNQPQHF
- - TRBJ1-6 TRBV5-1 TGCGCCAGCAGCGGAGACGGGGATTCACCCCCCCACTTT CASSGDGDSPPHF
- TRBD2 TRBJ2-3 TRBV12-3/TRBV12-4 TGTGCCAGCAGTTTAACTAGCGGGGGCGCAGATACGCAGTATTTT CASSLTSGGADTQYF
- - TRBJ2-3 TRBV5-1 TGCGCCAGCAGCTCGGTAGGACCAGATACGCAGTATTTT CASSSVGPDTQYF
- - TRBJ1-2 TRBV6-6 TGTGCCAGCAGTACTCCCGCAGGTTTTAACTATGGCTACACCTTC CASSTPAGFNYGYTF
- TRBD1 TRBJ1-2 TRBV20-1 TGCAGTGCGAGAGAGACAGGGGGCGGTAACTATGGCTACACCTTC CSARETGGGNYGYTF
- TRBD2 TRBJ2-7 TRBV9 TGTGCCAGCGCTAGCGGGAGTTCGCGGGAGCAGTACTTC CASASGSSREQYF
- TRBD2 TRBJ2-2 TRBV4-2 TGTGCCAGCAGCCAAGATTACCCTTTGACTAGCGGGGAGAACACCGGGGAGCTGTTTTTT CASSQDYPLTSGENTGELFF
- TRBD2 TRBJ2-3 TRBV7-7 TGTGCTAGCAGCATGGGACTAGCGGGCACAGATACGCAGTATTTT CASSMGLAGTDTQYF
once TRBD2 TRBJ2-7 TRBV4-3 TGCGCCAGCAGCCAGACCTCTAGCGGTCCCGAGCAGTACTTC CASSQTSSGPEQYF
- TRBD2 TRBJ2-7 TRBV29-1 TGCAGCGTCACGGCGGGAGGCCTCTACAATGAGCAGTACTTC CSVTAGGLYNEQYF
- TRBD1 TRBJ2-5 TRBV7-3 TGTGCCAGCAGCCGTACAGGGGACCAAGAGACCCAGTACTTC CASSRTGDQETQYF
- TRBD2 TRBJ2-7 TRBV27 TGTGCCAGCTCCACGGGGGAGCGGGGACGCGAGCAGTACTTC CASSTGERGREQYF
- - TRBJ2-7 TRBV7-3 TGTGCCAGCAGTAGGGGGGAAACCTCCTACGAGCAGTACTTC CASSRGETSYEQYF
- TRBD1 TRBJ1-4 TRBV3-1 TGTGCCAGCAGCCAAGAACTCCGGGACAGGGAGAGAGTCGTACTGAATGAAAAACTGTTTTTT CASSQELRDRERVVLNEKLFF
- TRBD2 TRBJ2-7 TRBV29-1 TGCAGCGTTGAGGGTAGCGGGACCCCCTCGGTCAATGAGCAGTACTTC CSVEGSGTPSVNEQYF
- - TRBJ2-1 TRBV27 TGTGCCAGCAAACTATCCAGCTCCTACAATGAGCAGTTCTTC CASKLSSSYNEQFF
- TRBD2 TRBJ2-7 TRBV4-3 TGCGCCAGCAGCAGGGAACTAGCGGGGCATTACGAGCAGTACTTC CASSRELAGHYEQYF
- - TRBJ2-3 TRBV29-1 TGCAGCCTTAAGAGATACCACACAGATACGCAGTATTTT CSLKRYHTDTQYF
few - TRBJ2-5 TRBV7-3 TGTGCCAGCAGCTTCCCGGGTGTTCGGGAGACCCAGTACTTC CASSFPGVRETQYF
- TRBD1 TRBJ2-6 TRBV3-1 TGTGCCAGCAAGCTGGGACAGGGACTCTCTGGGGCCAACGTCCTGACTTTC CASKLGQGLSGANVLTF
many TRBD2 TRBJ2-7 TRBV5-1 TGCGCCAGCAGCTTAAGCGGGGGACTAGAAGAGCAGTACTTC CASSLSGGLEEQYF
- TRBD1 TRBJ2-7 TRBV28 TGTGCCAGCAGTTTTGGGGGACAGGGGAACGAGCAGTACTTC CASSFGGQGNEQYF
- - TRBJ2-6 TRBV5-1 TGCGCCAGCAGCACAGTCTCTGGGGCCAACGTCCTGACTTTC CASSTVSGANVLTF
few TRBD2 TRBJ2-3 TRBV4-2 TGTGCCAGCAGCCCTGCGGGAGGGGCCCGTGCAGATACGCAGTATTTT CASSPAGGARADTQYF
- - TRBJ2-6 TRBV7-2 TGTGCCAGCAGCTCCCCAGCCAACGTCCTGACTTTC CASSSPANVLTF